The 27 T cell receptor beta chains in this list originate from one sample, sequenced in a study of control samples from healthy donors and cancer patients. Assay used: immunoSEQ multiplex PCR; TCRdb lists only in-frame clones, some missing. Among some 22,000 clones, around 80% were seen once, and the ten largest hold roughly 25%. Sequenced material: PBMCs. The source of these receptors is a man aged 60-69 years with colorectal cancer.

The chain employs TRBV25-1 and TRBJ1-2; 7 bases match TRBD1. The CDR3 totals 13 residues. Germline V lookup: CDR1 MGHDK, CDR2 SYGVNS. The junction had 1 base not matched to a gene; V was cut back by 1 base and J by 5 bases. The DNA for the CDR3 is TGTGCCAGCAGTGAATCAGGGGGGTATGGCTACACCTTC. Its protein product is CASSESGGYGYTF.

The chain is built from TRBV3-1 (or the pseudogene TRBV3-2) and TRBJ2-5; 13 bases agree with TRBD2. V was clipped by 1 base and J by 4 bases; unmatched bases: 6. The CDR3 is 17 amino acids. Per germline, CDR1 LGHDT and CDR2 YNNKEL (reference sequence). The CDR3 nucleotides read TGTGCCAGCAGCCAAGCGGCCGGGACTAGCGGGGTAGAGACCCAGTACTTC. It encodes CASSQAAGTSGVETQYF.

V gene TRBV7-9 combines with J gene TRBJ1-1; 8 bases agree with TRBD1. With V trimmed by 11 bases and J by 3 bases, 5 bases remained unmatched. This CDR3 spans 12 amino acids. The germline gives CDR1 SEHNR, CDR2 FQNEAQ (reference sequence). The CDR3 DNA follows: TGTGCCGAGACAGGGGCGTACACTGAAGCTTTCTTT. Its translation is CAETGAYTEAFF.

J is TRBJ1-2 and V is TRBV7-9; TRBD1 might be the D (6 bases). The ends were cut back, 2 bases at V and 6 bases at J, with 13 bases in the middle. CDR1 is SEHNR and CDR2 is FQNEAQ in the germline V gene (reference sequence). This CDR3 has 14 amino acids. The chain's CDR3 is CASSLPPGADGYTF. CDR3 DNA sequence: TGTGCCAGCAGCTTACCCCCAGGGGCGGATGGCTACACCTTC. Full variable domain (rest looked up from reference TRBV7-9 and TRBJ1-2): DTGVSQNPRHKITKRGQNVTFRCDPISEHNRLYWYRQTLGQGPEFLTYFQNEAQLEKSRLLSDRFSAERPKGSFSTLEIQRTEQGDSAMYLCASSLPPGADGYTFGSGTRLTVV.

The chain recombines TRBV11-2 with TRBJ2-2; tentatively, D is TRBD2 (5 bases). The V gene lost 5 bases and the J gene lost 2 bases, with 12 bases spanning the gap. Germline lookup yields CDR1 SGHAT and CDR2 FQNNGV. The length of the CDR3 is 15 residues. The CDR3 here is CASSRREGNTGELFF. DNA of the CDR3: TGTGCCAGCAGCCGTCGAGAGGGAAACACCGGGGAGCTGTTTTTT.

The CDR3 DNA sequence: TGTGCCAGCAGTCCCCAGGAGTTTCAGCCCCAGCATTTT. Translating gives CASSPQEFQPQHF. The chain employs TRBV6-5 and TRBJ1-5; D gene unclear. The length of the CDR3 is 13 residues. Germline CDR1 and CDR2: MNHEY and SVGAGI. Trimming pared 5 bases from V and 6 bases from J, leaving 11 bases between.

CDR3 DNA sequence: TGCGCCAGCAGTCAATCGAACAGGGAGGGCTATGGCTACACCTTC. Protein sequence: CASSQSNREGYGYTF. The chain carries TRBV23-1 and TRBJ1-2; maybe TRBD1 (6 bases). TRBV23-1 is identified as an open reading frame with a role that is uncertain. This CDR3 contains 15 residues. Between the trimmed V and J ends, which lost 0 bases and 4 bases, there was a span of 12 bases.

The chain is built from TRBV6-1 and TRBJ2-7, with unresolved D. Germline V gives CDR1 MNHNS, CDR2 SASEGT. The V end was cut by 5 bases, the J end by 4 bases, with 6 bases between. The CDR3 has 11 amino acids. CDR3 residues: CASSQMYEQYF. The CDR3 region has the DNA TGTGCCAGCAGTCAAATGTACGAGCAGTACTTC.

Only one count was recorded for this clone. The chain joins TRBV7-9 to TRBJ2-6; the D is unclear. CDR1 and CDR2 (germline): SEHNR, FQNEAQ (reference sequence). Between the trimmed V and J ends, which lost 1 base and 1 base, there was a span of 5 bases. This CDR3 contains 15 residues. The CDR3 protein is CASSLVGSGANVLTF. The DNA for the CDR3 is TGTGCCAGCAGCTTAGTTGGTTCTGGGGCCAACGTCCTGACTTTC.

This clone was recorded only once. The chain carries TRBV9 and TRBJ2-1; tentative D call: TRBD2 (5 bases). From germline, CDR1 is SGDLS and CDR2 YYNGEE. This CDR3 spans 13 amino acids. Trimming took off 4 bases at V and 9 bases at J, with 14 bases between the two ends. The CDR3 protein is CASSLGDYGEQFF. The CDR3 DNA is TGTGCCAGCAGCCTAGGAGACTACGGTGAGCAGTTCTTC.

The rearrangement joins TRBV27 to TRBJ1-1, with no clear D. This CDR3 is built from 14 residues. The germline gives CDR1 MNHEY, CDR2 SMNVEV (reference sequence). Trimming took off 0 bases at V and 3 bases at J, with 8 bases between the two ends. This chain's CDR3 is CASSLSTHYTEAFF. For the CDR3, the DNA is TGTGCCAGCAGTTTATCGACCCATTACACTGAAGCTTTCTTT.

The genes are TRBV3-1 (or the pseudogene TRBV3-2) and TRBJ2-6, with D tentatively TRBD1 (6 bases). The germline CDR1 and CDR2 sequences are LGHDT and YNNKEL (reference sequence). This CDR3 contains 17 residues. Trimming removed 4 bases from V and 1 base from J, with 14 bases in between. The chain's CDR3 is CASSPTTGPSGANVLTF. The DNA of the CDR3 is TGTGCCAGCAGCCCTACGACAGGACCTTCTGGGGCCAACGTCCTGACTTTC.

This clone has a single count. This chain joins TRBV30 and TRBJ1-2; TRBD1 matches at 9 bases. Germline trimming cut 2 bases from V and 8 bases from J; bases unmatched to any gene: 6. The CDR3 length is 13 residues. Germline V gene data show CDR1 as GTSNPN and CDR2 as SVGIG (reference sequence). CDR3: CAWSQGQGGGYTF. CDR3 nucleotide sequence: TGTGCCTGGAGTCAGGGACAGGGAGGCGGCTACACCTTC.

This sequence joins TRBV7-9 and TRBJ1-2; TRBD1 matches at 10 bases. Germline CDR1 reads SEHNR; CDR2 reads FQNEAQ (reference sequence). This CDR3 comprises 12 residues. The trim removed 5 bases at V and 8 bases at J, leaving 2 bases unmatched. The CDR3 coding sequence is TGTGCCAGCAGCCGACAGGGGGCAGGCTACACCTTC. Its translation: CASSRQGAGYTF.

This chain connects TRBV7-9 to TRBJ2-5; maybe TRBD1 (6 bases). This CDR3 comprises 15 residues. CDR1 and CDR2 from the germline V gene are SEHNR and FQNEAQ (reference sequence). Between the trimmed V and J ends, which lost 5 bases and 5 bases, there was a span of 18 bases. CDR3 residues: CASSLGTPSTETQYF. In nucleotides, the CDR3 is TGTGCCAGCAGCCTCGGGACACCCTCCACGGAGACCCAGTACTTC.

V and J are TRBV19 and TRBJ1-1; no firm D call. This CDR3 is built from 12 residues. V lost 5 bases, J lost 4 bases, and 8 bases lay in between. Germline V gene data show CDR1 as LNHDA and CDR2 as SQIVND (reference sequence). The CDR3 region has the DNA TGTGCCAGTAGTGAACTTGGCACTGAAGCTTTCTTT. As protein: CASSELGTEAFF.

The genes are TRBV3-1 (or the pseudogene TRBV3-2) and TRBJ1-1, with D hard to call. V dropped 6 bases and J dropped 8 bases, with 13 bases sitting between them. This CDR3 spans 12 amino acids. In germline, CDR1 is LGHDT, CDR2 YNNKEL (reference sequence). CDR3 sequence: CASSQLGPEAFF. DNA of the CDR3: TGTGCCAGCAGTCAACTCGGACCCGAAGCTTTCTTT.

The chain is built from TRBV9 and TRBJ2-1; 9 nucleotides match TRBD2. Germline-derived CDR1 and CDR2 are SGDLS and YYNGEE. The V segment lost 3 bases and the J segment 15 bases; nucleotides outside the gene matches: 4. The CDR3 length is 11 residues. The CDR3 here is CASSAGTSWFF. The CDR3 bases are TGTGCCAGCAGCGCCGGGACTAGCTGGTTCTTC.

The chain is built from TRBV5-1 and TRBJ2-1, with a tentative D call TRBD1 (6 bases). Between the trimmed V and J ends, which lost 6 bases and 4 bases, there was a span of 26 bases. Germline V lookup: CDR1 SGHRS, CDR2 YFSETQ. The CDR3 loop spans 18 amino acids. The CDR3 DNA follows: TGCGCCAGCACCGAACCGCGCCCTGGACAGAAAATTTACAATGAGCAGTTCTTC. Its translation is CASTEPRPGQKIYNEQFF.

The chain carries TRBV12-3 or TRBV12-4 and TRBJ1-5; D is unresolved. CDR3 length: 12 amino acids. Trimming stripped 4 bases from V and 2 bases from J, with 3 bases between. The CDR3 reads CASSWGNQPQHF. In nucleotides, the CDR3 is TGTGCCAGCAGTTGGGGCAATCAGCCCCAGCATTTT.

J is TRBJ1-2 and V is TRBV10-3; unclear D gene. Looked up from germline, CDR1 is ENHRY and CDR2 is SYGVKD. Deletions cut 8 bases from V and 5 bases from J, with 15 bases between. The length of the CDR3 is 13 residues. The CDR3 reads CAISPGLEYGYTF. The CDR3 DNA reads TGTGCCATCTCCCCGGGGTTAGAGTATGGCTACACCTTC.

The chain carries TRBV7-2 and TRBJ1-2; 7 bases map to TRBD1. After removal of 5 bases from V and 4 bases from J, the junction contained 7 bases not matched to a gene. This CDR3 has 14 amino acids. Germline CDR1 SGHTA, CDR2 FQGNSA. The CDR3 DNA reads as TGTGCCAGCAGCCCCTCGGGACAGCCCTATGGCTACACCTTC. Its translation is CASSPSGQPYGYTF.

In this sample, this clone turned up a few times. J is TRBJ2-3 and V is TRBV6-2 or TRBV6-3, with 9 bases lining up with TRBD2. The CDR3 runs 17 residues. V gave up 3 bases and J gave up 2 bases; unmatched junction bases: 9. CDR1 is MNHEY, CDR2 SVGEGT, per germline. The CDR3 reads CASSYLGASGATDTQYF. The CDR3 DNA reads TGTGCCAGCAGTTATTTAGGGGCTAGCGGGGCCACAGATACGCAGTATTTT.

The V gene is TRBV12-3 or TRBV12-4, the J gene TRBJ1-3; a weak D match, TRBD1 (5 bases). This CDR3 region has 12 residues. Trimming took off 8 bases at V and 3 bases at J, with 8 bases between the two ends. CDR3 coding DNA: TGTGCCAGCGGGGACCTTGGAAACACCATATATTTT. It yields the protein CASGDLGNTIYF.

This chain links TRBV2 with TRBJ2-1, with D possibly being TRBD1 (6 bases). Germline-derived CDR1 and CDR2 are SNHLY and FYNNEI. The CDR3 runs 16 residues. V lost 4 bases and J 7 bases, leaving 20 bases between the germline ends. The CDR3 loop is CASSGQGIWNRNEQFF. Written as DNA, the CDR3 is TGTGCCAGCAGTGGCCAGGGGATTTGGAATAGGAATGAGCAGTTCTTC.

V and J are TRBV19 and TRBJ1-2, with D perhaps matching TRBD1 (5 bases). The V end was cut by 4 bases, the J end by 2 bases, with 11 bases between. Per germline, CDR1 LNHDA and CDR2 SQIVND (reference sequence). This CDR3 has 14 residues. The CDR3 DNA reads as TGTGCCAGTAGTAGGGGCGGGTCGAACTATGGCTACACCTTC. It codes for CASSRGGSNYGYTF.

CDR3 in amino acids: CASSQGTSGAKNIQYF. CDR3 in DNA: TGTGCCAGCAGCCAAGGGACATCGGGGGCCAAAAACATTCAGTACTTC. The genes are TRBV3-1 (or the pseudogene TRBV3-2) and TRBJ2-4; D could derive from TRBD1 or TRBD2 (5 bases each). This CDR3 is built from 16 residues. Germline-derived CDR1 and CDR2 are LGHDT and YNNKEL (reference sequence). V was shortened by 1 base and J by 1 base, with 11 bases between the two germline ends.